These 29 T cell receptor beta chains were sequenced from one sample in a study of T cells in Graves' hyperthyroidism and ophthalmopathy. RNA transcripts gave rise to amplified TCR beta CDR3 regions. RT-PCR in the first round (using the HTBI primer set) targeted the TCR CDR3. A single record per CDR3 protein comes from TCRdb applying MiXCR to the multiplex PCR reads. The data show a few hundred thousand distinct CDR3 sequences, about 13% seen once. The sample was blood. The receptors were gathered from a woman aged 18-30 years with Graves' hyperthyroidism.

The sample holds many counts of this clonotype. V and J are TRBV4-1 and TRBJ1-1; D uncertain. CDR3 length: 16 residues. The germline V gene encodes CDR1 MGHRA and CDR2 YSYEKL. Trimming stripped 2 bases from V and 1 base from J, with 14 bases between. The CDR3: CASSQPWRGRNTEAFF. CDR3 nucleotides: TGCGCCAGCAGCCAACCGTGGCGAGGGAGGAACACTGAAGCTTTCTTT.

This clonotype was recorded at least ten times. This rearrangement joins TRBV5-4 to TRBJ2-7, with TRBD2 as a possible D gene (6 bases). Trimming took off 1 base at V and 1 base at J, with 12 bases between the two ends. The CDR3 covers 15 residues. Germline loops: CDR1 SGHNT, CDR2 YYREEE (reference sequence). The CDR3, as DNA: TGTGCCAGCAGCTTGTTCGGGAGCAGATCCTACGAGCAGTACTTC. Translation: CASSLFGSRSYEQYF.

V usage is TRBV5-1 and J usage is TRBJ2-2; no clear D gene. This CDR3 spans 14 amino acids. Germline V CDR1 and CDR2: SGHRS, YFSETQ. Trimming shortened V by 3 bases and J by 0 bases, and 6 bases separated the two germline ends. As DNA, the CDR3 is TGCGCCAGCAGCTATGGGTCGAACACCGGGGAGCTGTTTTTT. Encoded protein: CASSYGSNTGELFF.

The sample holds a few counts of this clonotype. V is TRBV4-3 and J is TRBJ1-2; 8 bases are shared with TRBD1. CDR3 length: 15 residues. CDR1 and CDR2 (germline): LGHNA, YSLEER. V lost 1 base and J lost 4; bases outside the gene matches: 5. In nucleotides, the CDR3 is TGCGCCAGCAGCCAAGCGACAGGGGATAGCTATGGCTACACCTTC. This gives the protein CASSQATGDSYGYTF.

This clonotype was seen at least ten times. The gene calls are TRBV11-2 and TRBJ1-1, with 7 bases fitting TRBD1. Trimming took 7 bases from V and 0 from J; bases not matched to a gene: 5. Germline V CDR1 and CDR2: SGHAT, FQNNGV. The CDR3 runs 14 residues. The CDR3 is CASTGGGMNTEAFF. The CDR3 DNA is TGTGCCAGCACCGGAGGGGGCATGAACACTGAAGCTTTCTTT.

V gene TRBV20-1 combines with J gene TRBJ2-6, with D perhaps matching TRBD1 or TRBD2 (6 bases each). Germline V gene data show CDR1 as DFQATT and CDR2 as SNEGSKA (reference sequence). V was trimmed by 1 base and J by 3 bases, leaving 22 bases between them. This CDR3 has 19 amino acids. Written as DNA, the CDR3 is TGCAGTGCTAGAGGATTTGCTAAAACCGGGGGCATTGGGGCCAACGTCCTGACTTTC. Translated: CSARGFAKTGGIGANVLTF.

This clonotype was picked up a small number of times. CDR3 sequence (DNA): TGTGCCAGCAGCCCACGGGGGTCCTGGGAGACCCAGTACTTC. It encodes CASSPRGSWETQYF. The chain carries TRBV6-1 and TRBJ2-5; tentative D call: TRBD2 (6 bases). From germline, CDR1 is MNHNS and CDR2 SASEGT. This CDR3 contains 14 residues. V lost 6 bases and J 5 bases, leaving 16 bases between the germline ends.

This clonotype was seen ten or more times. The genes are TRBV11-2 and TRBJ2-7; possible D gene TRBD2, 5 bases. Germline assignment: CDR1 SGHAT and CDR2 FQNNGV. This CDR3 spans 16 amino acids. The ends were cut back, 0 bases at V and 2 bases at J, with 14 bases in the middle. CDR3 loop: CASSLDHLGGTYEQYF. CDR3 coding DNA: TGTGCCAGCAGCTTAGATCATCTAGGAGGAACCTACGAGCAGTACTTC.

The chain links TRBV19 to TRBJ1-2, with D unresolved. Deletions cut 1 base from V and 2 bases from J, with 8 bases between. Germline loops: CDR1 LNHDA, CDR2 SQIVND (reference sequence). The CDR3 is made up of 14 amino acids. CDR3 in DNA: TGTGCCAGTAGTATAGGGACGGCGAACTATGGCTACACCTTC. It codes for CASSIGTANYGYTF.

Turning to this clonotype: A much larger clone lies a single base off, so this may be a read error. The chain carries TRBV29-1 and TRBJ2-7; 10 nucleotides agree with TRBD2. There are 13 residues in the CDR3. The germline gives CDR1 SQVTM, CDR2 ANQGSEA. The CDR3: CSVEELAGNEQYF. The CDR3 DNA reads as TGCAGCGTCGAAGAACTAGCGGGAAACGAGCAGTACTTC.

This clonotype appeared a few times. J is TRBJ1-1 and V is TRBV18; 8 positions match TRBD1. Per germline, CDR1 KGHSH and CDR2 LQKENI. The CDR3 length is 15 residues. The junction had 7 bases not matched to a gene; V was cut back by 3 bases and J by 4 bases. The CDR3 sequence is CASSPQTGVGTEAFF. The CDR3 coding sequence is TGTGCCAGCTCACCGCAGACAGGGGTTGGCACTGAAGCTTTCTTT.

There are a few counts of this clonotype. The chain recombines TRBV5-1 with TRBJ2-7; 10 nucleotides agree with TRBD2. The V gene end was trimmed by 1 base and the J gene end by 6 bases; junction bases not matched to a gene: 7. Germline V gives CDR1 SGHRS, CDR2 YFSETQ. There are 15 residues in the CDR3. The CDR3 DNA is TGCGCCAGCAGCTTGTCGCTAGCGGGAGTCGGCGAGCAGTACTTC. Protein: CASSLSLAGVGEQYF.

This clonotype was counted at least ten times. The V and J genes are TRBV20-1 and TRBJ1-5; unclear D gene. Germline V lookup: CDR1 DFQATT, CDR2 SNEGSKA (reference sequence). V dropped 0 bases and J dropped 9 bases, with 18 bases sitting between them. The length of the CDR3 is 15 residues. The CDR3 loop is CSARDVRQPSRPQHF. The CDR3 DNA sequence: TGCAGTGCTAGAGATGTACGCCAGCCTAGTCGGCCCCAGCATTTT.

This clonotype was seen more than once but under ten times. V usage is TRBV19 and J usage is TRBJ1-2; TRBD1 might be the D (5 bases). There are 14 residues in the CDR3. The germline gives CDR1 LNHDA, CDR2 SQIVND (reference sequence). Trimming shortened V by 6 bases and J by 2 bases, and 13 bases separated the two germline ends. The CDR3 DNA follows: TGTGCCAGTAGCTTGGGACTCACAAACTATGGCTACACCTTC. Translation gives CASSLGLTNYGYTF.

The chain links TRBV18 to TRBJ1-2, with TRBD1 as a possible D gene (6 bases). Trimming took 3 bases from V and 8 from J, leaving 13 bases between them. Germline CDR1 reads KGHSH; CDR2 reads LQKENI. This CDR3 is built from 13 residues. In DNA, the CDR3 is TGTGCCAGCTCACCTTCGGGGGCTGGGGGCTACACCTTC. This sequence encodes CASSPSGAGGYTF.

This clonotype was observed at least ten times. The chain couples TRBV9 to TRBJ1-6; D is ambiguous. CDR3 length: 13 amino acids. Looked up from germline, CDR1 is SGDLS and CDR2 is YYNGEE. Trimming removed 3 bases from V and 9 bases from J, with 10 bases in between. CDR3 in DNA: TGTGCCAGCAGCGCTTGGATCGGTTCACCCCTCCACTTT. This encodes CASSAWIGSPLHF.

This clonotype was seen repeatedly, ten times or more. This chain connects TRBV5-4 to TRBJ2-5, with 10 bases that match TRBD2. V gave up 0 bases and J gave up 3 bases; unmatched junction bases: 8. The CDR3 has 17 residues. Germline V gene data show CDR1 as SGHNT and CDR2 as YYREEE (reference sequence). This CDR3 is CASSLGAGGRQKETQYF. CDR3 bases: TGTGCCAGCAGCTTGGGAGCGGGAGGGCGACAAAAAGAGACCCAGTACTTC.

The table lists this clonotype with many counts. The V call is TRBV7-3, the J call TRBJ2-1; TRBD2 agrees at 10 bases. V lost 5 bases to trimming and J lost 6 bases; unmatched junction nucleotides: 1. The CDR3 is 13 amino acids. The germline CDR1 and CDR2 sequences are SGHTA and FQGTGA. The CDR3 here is CASSRTSGNEQFF. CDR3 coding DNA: TGTGCCAGCAGCCGGACTAGCGGCAATGAGCAGTTCTTC.

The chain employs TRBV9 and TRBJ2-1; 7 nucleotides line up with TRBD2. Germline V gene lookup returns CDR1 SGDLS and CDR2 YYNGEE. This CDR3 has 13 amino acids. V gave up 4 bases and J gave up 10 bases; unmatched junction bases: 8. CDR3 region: CASSPGGEREQFF. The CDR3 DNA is TGTGCCAGCAGCCCGGGGGGTGAGCGGGAGCAGTTCTTC.

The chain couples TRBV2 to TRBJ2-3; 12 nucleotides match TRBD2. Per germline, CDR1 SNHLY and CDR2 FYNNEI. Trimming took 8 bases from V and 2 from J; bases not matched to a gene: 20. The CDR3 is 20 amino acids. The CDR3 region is CASCWTSGDAEGINTDTQYF. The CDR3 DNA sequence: TGTGCCAGCTGCTGGACTAGCGGGGATGCTGAAGGTATCAACACAGATACGCAGTATTTT.

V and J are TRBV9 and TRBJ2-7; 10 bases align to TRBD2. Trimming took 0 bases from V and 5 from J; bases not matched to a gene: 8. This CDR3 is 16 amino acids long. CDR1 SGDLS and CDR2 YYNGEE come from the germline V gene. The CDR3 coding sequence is TGTGCCAGCAGCGTAGATTCTAGCGGGAGACCCAACGAGCAGTACTTC. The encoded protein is CASSVDSSGRPNEQYF.

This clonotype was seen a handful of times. The CDR3: CASSPRDDRKYQFF. The CDR3, as DNA: TGTGCCAGCAGCCCACGCGATGACAGGAAGTATCAGTTCTTC. This rearrangement joins TRBV28 to TRBJ2-1, with a weak D call TRBD1 (6 bases). CDR3 length: 14 amino acids. CDR1 MDHEN and CDR2 SYDVKM come from the germline V gene. V lost 6 bases to trimming and J lost 13 bases, with 22 bases between them.

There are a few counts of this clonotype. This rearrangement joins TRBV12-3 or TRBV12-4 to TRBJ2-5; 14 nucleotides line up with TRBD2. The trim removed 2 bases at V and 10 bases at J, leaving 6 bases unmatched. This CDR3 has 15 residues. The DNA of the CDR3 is TGTGCCAGCAGTTTAACGGGACTAGCGGGAGTAAACCAGTACTTC. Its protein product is CASSLTGLAGVNQYF.

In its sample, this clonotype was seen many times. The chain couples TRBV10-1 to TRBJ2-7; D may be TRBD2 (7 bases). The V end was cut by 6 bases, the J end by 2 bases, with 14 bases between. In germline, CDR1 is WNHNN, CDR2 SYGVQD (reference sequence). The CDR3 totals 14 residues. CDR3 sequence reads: CASSPMGGPYEQYF. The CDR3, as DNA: TGCGCCAGCAGCCCCATGGGGGGGCCCTACGAGCAGTACTTC.

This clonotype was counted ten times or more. CDR3 protein: CASSFGEETQYF. The CDR3 DNA reads TGTGCCAGCAGTTTCGGGGAGGAGACCCAGTACTTC. The V gene is TRBV28, the J gene TRBJ2-5; weak D call: TRBD2 (5 bases). V was shortened by 3 bases and J by 5 bases, with 7 bases between the two germline ends. The CDR3 has 12 amino acids. Germline CDR1 MDHEN, CDR2 SYDVKM.

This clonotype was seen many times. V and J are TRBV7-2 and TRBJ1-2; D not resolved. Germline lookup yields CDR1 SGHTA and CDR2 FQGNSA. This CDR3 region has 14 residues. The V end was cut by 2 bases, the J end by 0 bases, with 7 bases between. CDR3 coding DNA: TGTGCCAGCAGCTTATGGGATTCTAACTATGGCTACACCTTC. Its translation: CASSLWDSNYGYTF.

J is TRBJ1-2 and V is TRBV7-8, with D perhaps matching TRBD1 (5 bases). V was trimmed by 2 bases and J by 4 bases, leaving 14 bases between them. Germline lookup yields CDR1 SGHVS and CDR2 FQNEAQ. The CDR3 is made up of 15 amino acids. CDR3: CASSLNGDGGYGYTF. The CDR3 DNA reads TGTGCCAGCAGCTTAAACGGGGACGGGGGCTATGGCTACACCTTC.

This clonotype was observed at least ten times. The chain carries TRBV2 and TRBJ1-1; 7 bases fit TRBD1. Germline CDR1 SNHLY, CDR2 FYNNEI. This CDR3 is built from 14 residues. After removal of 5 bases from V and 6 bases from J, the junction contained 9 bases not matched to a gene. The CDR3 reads CASSSDRPNAEAFF. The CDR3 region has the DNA TGTGCCAGCAGTTCGGACAGGCCCAACGCTGAAGCTTTCTTT.

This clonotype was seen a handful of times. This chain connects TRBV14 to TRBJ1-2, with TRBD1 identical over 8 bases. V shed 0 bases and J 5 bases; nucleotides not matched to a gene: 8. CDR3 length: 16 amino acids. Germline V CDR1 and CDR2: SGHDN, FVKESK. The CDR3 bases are TGTGCCAGCAGCCAAGAAGGACAGGGTTCGTGGTATGGCTACACCTTC. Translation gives CASSQEGQGSWYGYTF. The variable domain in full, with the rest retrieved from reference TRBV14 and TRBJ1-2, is EAGVTQFPSHSVIEKGQTVTLRCDPISGHDNLYWYRRVMGKEIKFLLHFVKESKQDESGMPNNRFLAERTGGTYSTLKVQPAELEDSGVYFCASSQEGQGSWYGYTFGSGTRLTVV.